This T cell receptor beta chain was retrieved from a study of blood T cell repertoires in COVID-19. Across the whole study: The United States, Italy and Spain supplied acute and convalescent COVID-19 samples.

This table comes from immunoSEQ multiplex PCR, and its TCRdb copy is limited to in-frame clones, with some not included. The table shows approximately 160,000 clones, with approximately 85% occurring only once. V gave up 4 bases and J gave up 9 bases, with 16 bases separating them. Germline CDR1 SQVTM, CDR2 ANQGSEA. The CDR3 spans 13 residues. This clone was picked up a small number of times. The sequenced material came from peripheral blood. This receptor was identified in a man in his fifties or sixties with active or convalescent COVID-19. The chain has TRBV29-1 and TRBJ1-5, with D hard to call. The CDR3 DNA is TGCAGCGTTGGGGCGGGCGTCGGACGGCCCCAGCATTTT. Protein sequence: CSVGAGVGRPQHF.